This TCR beta chain was recovered during a study of T-cell reconstitution after alpha-beta-depleted transplantation in children. This clonotype was seen repeatedly, ten times or more. The TCRbeta library was prepared with unique molecular identifiers. TCRdb processed the PCR reads anew with MiXCR; each CDR3 protein has one entry. The sample has 120,000 or so distinct CDR3 sequences; approximately 10% are singletons. The CDR3 runs 13 residues. The V end lost 1 base, the J end lost 6 bases, and 6 bases lay between the germline ends. From germline, CDR1 is SGHTA and CDR2 FQGTGA. This sample comprised PBMCs from the stem cell graft donor, obtained from the stem cell graft. The receptor comes from a human donor who donated a stem cell graft to a child with acute lymphoblastic leukemia. The gene calls are TRBV7-3 and TRBJ2-2; D unclear. DNA for the CDR3: TGTGCCAGCAGCTTAAATCCATCCGGGGAGCTGTTTTTT. Its protein is CASSLNPSGELFF.